A selection of T cell receptor beta chains follows, all from one sample in a study of CD8 T cells in ankylosing spondylitis. One entry per CDR3 protein results from TCRdb running MiXCR on the 5' RACE reads. Of roughly 250,000 distinct CDR3 sequences listed, around 7.8% are singletons. Sequencing used blood, either unsorted or a sorted T cell fraction (not recorded which). The receptors were sampled from a male donor with ankylosing spondylitis or in good health (not recorded which). The CDR3 runs from the conserved cysteine through the conserved F or W. The D gene is left open where the match is weak. Where a row states a size, it is once, few, many or the class of an expanded clone; other rows omit it.

clone_size	d_call	v_call	j_call	cdr3_aa	cdr3_nt
NA	NA	TRBV7-2	TRBJ2-7	CASGTGTTPYEQYF	TGTGCCAGCGGGACTGGGACGACACCCTACGAGCAGTACTTC
few	NA	TRBV15	TRBJ1-5	CATSRAPLRGNQPQHF	TGTGCCACCAGCAGAGCTCCCTTGAGAGGCAATCAGCCCCAGCATTTT
few	NA	TRBV5-1	TRBJ2-5	CASSHAQGKETQYF	TGCGCCAGCAGCCACGCCCAGGGAAAAGAGACCCAGTACTTC
NA	TRBD1	TRBV3-1	TRBJ2-5	CASSHLPGTGQETQYF	TGTGCCAGCAGCCACTTACCCGGGACAGGGCAAGAGACCCAGTACTTC
many	NA	TRBV4-3	TRBJ2-2	CASSQAPRGTGELFF	TGCGCCAGCAGCCAAGCCCCCCGGGGCACCGGGGAGCTGTTTTTT
NA	TRBD2	TRBV5-1	TRBJ2-1	CASSLAGSGSYEQFF	TGCGCCAGCAGCTTGGCCGGTAGCGGGAGCTATGAGCAGTTCTTC
many	TRBD2	TRBV6-2/TRBV6-3	TRBJ2-2	CASSLRRTSGWGTGELFF	TGTGCCAGCAGCTTACGACGGACTAGCGGTTGGGGCACCGGGGAGCTGTTTTTT
many	TRBD1	TRBV5-1	TRBJ1-2	CASSEQGANYGYTF	TGCGCCAGCAGCGAACAGGGGGCGAACTATGGCTACACCTTC
few	NA	TRBV7-2	TRBJ2-1	CASSLPGAVNSEQFF	TGTGCCAGCAGCTTGCCTGGAGCGGTCAACAGTGAGCAGTTCTTC
many	NA	TRBV20-1	TRBJ2-5	CSARDRAGLGEETQYF	TGCAGTGCTAGAGATCGGGCAGGCCTTGGGGAAGAGACCCAGTACTTC
NA	TRBD2	TRBV6-2/TRBV6-3	TRBJ2-1	CASSYSGRSSYNEQFF	TGTGCCAGCAGTTACTCCGGGAGGAGCTCCTACAATGAGCAGTTCTTC
many	NA	TRBV9	TRBJ2-1	CASSVGDFRTYNEQFF	TGTGCCAGCAGCGTAGGGGACTTCAGAACCTACAATGAGCAGTTCTTC